The clone carrying this T cell receptor beta chain was detected many times. Antigen unknown. The sample originates from a study of Graves' ophthalmopathy and Graves' hyperthyroidism. RNA transcripts were the source from which TCR beta CDR3 regions were amplified. RT-PCR in the first round used HTBI primers; a second-round multiplex PCR followed. Each CDR3 protein gets one entry after TCRdb re-called the multiplex PCR reads with MiXCR. The table shows about 1.1 million distinct CDR3 sequences, with less than 45% occurring only once. Whole-study findings and limits: The model's prediction of ophthalmopathy progression had approximately 68% sensitivity and around 77% specificity. A 13-signature model separated ophthalmopathy from stable hyperthyroidism, reaching around 90% sensitivity and 81.08% specificity cross-validated.

The ends were cut back, 5 bases at V and 14 bases at J, with 13 bases in the middle. Germline V gene sequence: CDR1 SGHTA, CDR2 FQGNSA. This CDR3 comprises 12 residues. The rearrangement uses TRBV7-2 and TRBJ1-6; tentative D call: TRBD1 (6 bases). This TCR derives from an adult man with Graves' hyperthyroidism. The sequenced sample consisted of peripheral blood or thyroid tissue (not recorded which). CDR3 nucleotides: TGTGCCAGCAGCCCCGAGCGGGACACCCTCCACTTT. Residues: CASSPERDTLHF.